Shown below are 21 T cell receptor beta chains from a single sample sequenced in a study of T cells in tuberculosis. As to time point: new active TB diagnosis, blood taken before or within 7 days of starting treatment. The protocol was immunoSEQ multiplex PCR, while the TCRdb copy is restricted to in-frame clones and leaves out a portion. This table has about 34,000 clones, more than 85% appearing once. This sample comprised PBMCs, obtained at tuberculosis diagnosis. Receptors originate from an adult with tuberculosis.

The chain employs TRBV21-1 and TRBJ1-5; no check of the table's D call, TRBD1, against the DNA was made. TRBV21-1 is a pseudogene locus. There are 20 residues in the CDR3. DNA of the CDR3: TGTGCCAGCAGCACTCGCCGCCCCTCCTACGGGACAATTAGCAATCAGCCCCAGCATTTT. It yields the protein CASSTRRPSYGTISNQPQHF.

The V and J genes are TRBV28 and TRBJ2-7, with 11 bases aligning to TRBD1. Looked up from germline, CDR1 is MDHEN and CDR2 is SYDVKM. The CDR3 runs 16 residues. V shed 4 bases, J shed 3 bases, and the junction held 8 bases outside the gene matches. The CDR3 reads CASSSGTGTGGYEQYF. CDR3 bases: TGTGCCAGCAGTTCAGGGACCGGGACAGGGGGCTACGAGCAGTACTTC.

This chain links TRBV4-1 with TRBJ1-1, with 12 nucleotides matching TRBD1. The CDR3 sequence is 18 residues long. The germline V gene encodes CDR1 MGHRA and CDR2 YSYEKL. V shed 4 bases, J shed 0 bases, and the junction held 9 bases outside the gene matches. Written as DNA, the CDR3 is TGCGCCAGCAGCCCCCGGGACAGGGGGCGATCGATGAACACTGAAGCTTTCTTT. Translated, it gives CASSPRDRGRSMNTEAFF.

The CDR3 nucleotides are TGTGCCAGCAGCGCGGGGGTGAACTATGGCTACACCTTC. Protein: CASSAGVNYGYTF. This chain connects TRBV9 to TRBJ1-2, with a weak D call TRBD1 (5 bases). CDR1 and CDR2 from the germline V gene are SGDLS and YYNGEE. The CDR3 length is 13 residues. V was trimmed by 3 bases and J by 2 bases, leaving 8 bases between them.

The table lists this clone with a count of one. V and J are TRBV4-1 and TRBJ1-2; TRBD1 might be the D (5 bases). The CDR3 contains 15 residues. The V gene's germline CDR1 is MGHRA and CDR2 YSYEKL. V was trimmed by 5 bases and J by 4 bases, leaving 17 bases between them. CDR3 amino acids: CASSDPGGSRYGYTF. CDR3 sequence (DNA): TGCGCCAGCAGCGACCCCGGGGGGTCGCGCTATGGCTACACCTTC.

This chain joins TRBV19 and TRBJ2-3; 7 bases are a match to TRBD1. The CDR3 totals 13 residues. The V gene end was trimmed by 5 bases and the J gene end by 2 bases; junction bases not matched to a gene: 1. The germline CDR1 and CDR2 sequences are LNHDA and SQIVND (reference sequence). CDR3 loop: CASSDRATDTQYF. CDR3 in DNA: TGTGCCAGTAGTGACAGGGCCACAGATACGCAGTATTTT.

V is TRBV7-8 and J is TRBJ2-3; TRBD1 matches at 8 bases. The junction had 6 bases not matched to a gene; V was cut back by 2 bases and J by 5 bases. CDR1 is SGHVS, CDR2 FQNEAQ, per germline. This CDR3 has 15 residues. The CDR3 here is CASSLLGQVGDTQYF. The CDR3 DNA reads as TGTGCCAGCAGCTTATTGGGACAGGTTGGAGATACGCAGTATTTT.

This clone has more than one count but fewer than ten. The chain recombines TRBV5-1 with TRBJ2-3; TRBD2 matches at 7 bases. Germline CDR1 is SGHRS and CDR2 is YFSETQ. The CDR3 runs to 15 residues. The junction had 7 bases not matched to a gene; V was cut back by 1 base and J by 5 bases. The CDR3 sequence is CASSLLGGKLDTQYF. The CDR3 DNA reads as TGCGCCAGCAGCTTGCTCGGGGGGAAGTTAGATACGCAGTATTTT.

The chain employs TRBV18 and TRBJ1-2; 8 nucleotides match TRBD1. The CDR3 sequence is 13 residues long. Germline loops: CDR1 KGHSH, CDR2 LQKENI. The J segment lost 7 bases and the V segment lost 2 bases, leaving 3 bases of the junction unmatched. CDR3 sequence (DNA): TGTGCCAGCTCACCAGGACAGGGTGGTGGCTACACCTTC. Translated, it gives CASSPGQGGGYTF.

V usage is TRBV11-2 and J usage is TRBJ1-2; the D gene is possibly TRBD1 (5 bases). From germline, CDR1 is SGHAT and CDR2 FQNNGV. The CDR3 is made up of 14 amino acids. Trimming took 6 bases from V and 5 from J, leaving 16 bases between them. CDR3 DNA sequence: TGTGCCAGCAGACCAGGAGACAGTCCTTATGGCTACACCTTC. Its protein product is CASRPGDSPYGYTF.

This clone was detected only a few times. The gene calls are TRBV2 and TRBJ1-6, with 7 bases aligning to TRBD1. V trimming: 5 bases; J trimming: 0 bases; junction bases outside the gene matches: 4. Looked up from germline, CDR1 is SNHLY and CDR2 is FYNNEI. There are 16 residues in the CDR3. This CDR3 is CASSSRGSSYNSPLHF. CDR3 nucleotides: TGTGCCAGCAGTTCCAGGGGGAGCTCCTATAATTCACCCCTCCACTTT.

The CDR3 DNA reads TGTGCCAGCAGTTCCGAGCTTAGCACAGATACGCAGTATTTT. This translates into CASSSELSTDTQYF. The rearrangement joins TRBV27 to TRBJ2-3, with no clear D. Germline V gives CDR1 MNHEY, CDR2 SMNVEV (reference sequence). V lost 4 bases and J lost 0, with 8 bases in between. The CDR3 has 14 residues.

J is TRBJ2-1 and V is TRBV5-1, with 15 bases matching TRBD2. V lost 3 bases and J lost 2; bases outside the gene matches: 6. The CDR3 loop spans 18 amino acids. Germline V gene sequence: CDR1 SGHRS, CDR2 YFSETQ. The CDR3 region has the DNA TGCGCCAGCAGCTCCGGACTAGCGGGGGGGTCCGCCTACAATGAGCAGTTCTTC. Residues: CASSSGLAGGSAYNEQFF.

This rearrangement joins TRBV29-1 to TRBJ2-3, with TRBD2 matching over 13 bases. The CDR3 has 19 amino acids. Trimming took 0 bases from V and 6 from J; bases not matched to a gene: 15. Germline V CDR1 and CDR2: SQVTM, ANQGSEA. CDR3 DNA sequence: TGCAGCGTTGAAGATCGGAATCCGGGACTAGCGGGAATGGGGGATACGCAGTATTTT. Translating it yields CSVEDRNPGLAGMGDTQYF.

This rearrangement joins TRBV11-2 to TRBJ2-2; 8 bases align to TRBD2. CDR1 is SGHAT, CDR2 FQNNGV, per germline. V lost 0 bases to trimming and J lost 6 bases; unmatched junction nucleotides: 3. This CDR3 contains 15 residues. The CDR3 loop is CASSLDIGGAGELFF. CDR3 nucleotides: TGTGCCAGCAGCTTAGATATCGGGGGGGCCGGGGAGCTGTTTTTT.

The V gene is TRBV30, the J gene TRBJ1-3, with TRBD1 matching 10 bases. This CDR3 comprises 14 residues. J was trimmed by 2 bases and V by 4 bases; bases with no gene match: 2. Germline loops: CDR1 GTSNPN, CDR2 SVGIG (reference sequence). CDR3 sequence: CAWTGQGAGNTIYF. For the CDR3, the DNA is TGTGCCTGGACTGGACAGGGGGCTGGAAACACCATATATTTT. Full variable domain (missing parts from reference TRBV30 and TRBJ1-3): SQTIHQWPATLVQPVGSPLSLECTVEGTSNPNLYWYRQAAGRGLQLLFYSVGIGQISSEVPQNLSASRPQDRQFILSSKKLLLSDSGFYLCAWTGQGAGNTIYFGEGSWLTVV.

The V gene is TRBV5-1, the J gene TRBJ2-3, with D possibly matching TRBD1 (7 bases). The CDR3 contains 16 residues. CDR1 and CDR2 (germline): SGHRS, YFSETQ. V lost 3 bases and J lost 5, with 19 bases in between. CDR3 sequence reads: CASSSTQGGAGDTQYF. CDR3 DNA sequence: TGCGCCAGCAGCTCGACCCAGGGGGGCGCGGGAGATACGCAGTATTTT.

The CDR3 nucleotides are TGCGCCAGCAGGTTCAACAACAATGAGCAGTTCTTC. Protein product: CASRFNNNEQFF. This chain links TRBV5-1 with TRBJ2-1; D is unresolved. The germline V and J ends were trimmed by 5 bases and 5 bases, with 8 bases remaining between them. The CDR3 loop spans 12 amino acids. CDR1 is SGHRS, CDR2 YFSETQ, per germline. The full variable domain, with the rest looked up from reference TRBV5-1 and TRBJ2-1, is KAGVTQTPRYLIKTRGQQVTLSCSPISGHRSVSWYQQTPGQGLQFLFEYFSETQRNKGNFPGRFSGRQFSNSRSEMNVSTLELGDSALYLCASRFNNNEQFFGPGTRLTVL.

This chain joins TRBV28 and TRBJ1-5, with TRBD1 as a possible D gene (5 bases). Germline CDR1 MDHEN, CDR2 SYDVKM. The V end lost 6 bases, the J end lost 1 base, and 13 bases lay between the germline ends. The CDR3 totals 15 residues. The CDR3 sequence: CASSPGAVSNQPQHF. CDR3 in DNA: TGTGCCAGCAGCCCTGGGGCAGTGAGCAATCAGCCCCAGCATTTT.

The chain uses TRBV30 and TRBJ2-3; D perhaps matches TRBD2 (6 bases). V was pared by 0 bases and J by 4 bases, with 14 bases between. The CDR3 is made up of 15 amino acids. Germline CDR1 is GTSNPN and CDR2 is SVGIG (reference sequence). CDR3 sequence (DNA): TGTGCCTGGAGTGTAGGGACTGGGCCTTCAGATACGCAGTATTTT. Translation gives CAWSVGTGPSDTQYF.

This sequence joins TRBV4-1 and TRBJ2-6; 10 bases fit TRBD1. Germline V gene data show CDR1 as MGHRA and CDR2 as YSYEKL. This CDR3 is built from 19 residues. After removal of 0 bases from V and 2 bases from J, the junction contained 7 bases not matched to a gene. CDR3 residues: CASSQDRRGQGAGANVLTF. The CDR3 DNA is TGCGCCAGCAGCCAAGATCGCAGAGGACAGGGGGCTGGGGCCAACGTCCTGACTTTC.